Listed here are 21 T cell receptor beta chains from one sample, sequenced in a study of cytomegalovirus exposure and HLA in healthy donors. A multiplex PCR was run with 60 Vbeta primers and 13 Jbeta primers. The repertoire was sequenced with immunoSEQ multiplex PCR; TCRdb's copy has only in-frame clones and lacks some. Of 160,000 or so clones detected, around four fifths appear once; the ten largest clones hold 1.4%. Sequences were obtained from PBMCs. All receptors come from a male donor in good health and CMV-seronegative.

V is TRBV8-2 and J is TRBJ1-4. TRBV8-2 is shown as a pseudogene. The CDR3 contains 15 residues. In DNA, the CDR3 is TGTGGCAGCACATCGCTTGAGGGCTTCAGTGAAAAACTGTTTTTT. Protein sequence: CGSTSLEGFSEKLFF.

Here the CDR3 DNA reads TGTGCCAGCAGTGAGCAGGCTAACTATGGCTACACCTTC. Protein sequence: CASSEQANYGYTF. V and J are TRBV6-1 and TRBJ1-2; D is uncertain. From germline, CDR1 is MNHNS and CDR2 SASEGT. V was clipped by 3 bases and J by 0 bases, with 5 bases between them. The CDR3 consists of 13 residues.

The rearrangement uses TRBV16 and TRBJ1-1; D uncertain. V was clipped by 4 bases and J by 7 bases, with 10 bases between them. This CDR3 is built from 12 residues. Germline CDR1 is KGHSY and CDR2 is FQNENV. CDR3 amino acids: CASSPRAGEAFF. The CDR3 DNA follows: TGTGCCAGCAGCCCGCGAGCAGGTGAAGCTTTCTTT.

The count of this clone is one. This rearrangement joins TRBV15 to TRBJ2-3; 7 bases match TRBD1. The CDR3 extends over 16 amino acids. CDR1 is LNHNV, CDR2 YYDKDF, per germline (reference sequence). The V and J ends lost 4 bases and 2 bases, in that order; junction bases with no gene match: 9. The CDR3 DNA reads TGTGCCACCAGCAACCGACAGGGAAGAGACACAGATACGCAGTATTTT. Encoded protein: CATSNRQGRDTDTQYF.

This clone was seen just once. This chain connects TRBV7-9 to TRBJ2-7, with a weak D call TRBD2 (5 bases). The CDR3 consists of 13 residues. The V gene lost 4 bases and the J gene lost 6 bases, with 13 bases spanning the gap. Germline-derived CDR1 and CDR2 are SEHNR and FQNEAQ (reference sequence). CDR3 loop: CASSYYGEGEQYF. As DNA, the CDR3 is TGTGCCAGCAGCTACTACGGGGAAGGCGAGCAGTACTTC. The whole variable domain, remainder taken from reference TRBV7-9 and TRBJ2-7, is DTGVSQNPRHKITKRGQNVTFRCDPISEHNRLYWYRQTLGQGPEFLTYFQNEAQLEKSRLLSDRFSAERPKGSFSTLEIQRTEQGDSAMYLCASSYYGEGEQYFGPGTRLTVT.

This clone has more than one count but fewer than ten. The V call is TRBV2, the J call TRBJ2-1; D unclear. Germline V CDR1 and CDR2: SNHLY, FYNNEI. V was trimmed by 3 bases and J by 5 bases, leaving 8 bases between them. The CDR3 is 13 residues long. The CDR3 region is CASSEVRDNEQFF. The CDR3 coding sequence is TGTGCCAGCAGTGAGGTCCGGGACAATGAGCAGTTCTTC.

The rearrangement links TRBV11-2 to TRBJ2-7; 8 positions agree with TRBD1. The CDR3 extends over 13 amino acids. From germline, CDR1 is SGHAT and CDR2 FQNNGV. The V gene end was trimmed by 3 bases and the J gene end by 3 bases; junction bases not matched to a gene: 1. CDR3 coding DNA: TGTGCCAGCAGCTTTGGACAGGGCTACGAGCAGTACTTC. Protein sequence: CASSFGQGYEQYF.

The rearrangement links TRBV19 to TRBJ1-4; unclear D gene. V was shortened by 4 bases and J by 8 bases, with 14 bases between the two germline ends. Germline loops: CDR1 LNHDA, CDR2 SQIVND (reference sequence). The CDR3 is 14 residues long. The CDR3 nucleotides are TGTGCCAGTAGTAACGGAGGGATCGAGGAAAAACTGTTTTTT. Its translation: CASSNGGIEEKLFF. The full variable domain, in which reference TRBV19 and TRBJ1-4 provide the parts outside the CDR3, is DGGITQSPKYLFRKEGQNVTLSCEQNLNHDAMYWYRQDPGQGLRLIYYSQIVNDFQKGDIAEGYSVSREKKESFPLTVTSAQKNPTAFYLCASSNGGIEEKLFFGSGTQLSVL.

The chain couples TRBV7-2 to TRBJ1-2; D is perhaps TRBD1 (6 bases). V was cut by 5 bases and J by 4 bases, with 14 bases left in between. Germline V gene lookup returns CDR1 SGHTA and CDR2 FQGNSA. The CDR3 covers 14 residues. The CDR3 is CASSEQTGPYGYTF. In nucleotides, the CDR3 is TGTGCCAGCAGCGAGCAGACAGGACCCTATGGCTACACCTTC.

V and J are TRBV30 and TRBJ2-6; D may be TRBD2 (5 bases). Germline V gene sequence: CDR1 GTSNPN, CDR2 SVGIG (reference sequence). Trimming removed 1 base at V and 0 bases at J, with 7 bases between. CDR3 length equals 15 residues. The CDR3 protein is CAWSEGLSGANVLTF. In DNA form, the CDR3 reads TGTGCCTGGAGTGAAGGACTCTCTGGGGCCAACGTCCTGACTTTC. The full variable domain, its missing parts supplied by reference TRBV30 and TRBJ2-6, is SQTIHQWPATLVQPVGSPLSLECTVEGTSNPNLYWYRQAAGRGLQLLFYSVGIGQISSEVPQNLSASRPQDRQFILSSKKLLLSDSGFYLCAWSEGLSGANVLTFGAGSRLTVL.

This chain links TRBV7-2 with TRBJ2-2, with D possibly matching TRBD2 (6 bases). There are 15 residues in the CDR3. Germline lookup yields CDR1 SGHTA and CDR2 FQGNSA. The V end was cut by 6 bases, the J end by 6 bases, with 17 bases between. The CDR3 DNA follows: TGTGCCAGCAGATTCGGGACTTCTCCCGCCGGGGAGCTGTTTTTT. It yields the protein CASRFGTSPAGELFF.

The rearrangement uses TRBV6-5 and TRBJ2-7; 8 positions agree with TRBD1. The junction had 8 bases not matched to a gene; V was cut back by 4 bases and J by 3 bases. CDR1 is MNHEY, CDR2 SVGAGI, per germline. The CDR3 sequence is 15 residues long. The CDR3 DNA is TGTGCCAGCAGTTCTCACGGACAGGGTTTCTACGAGCAGTACTTC. This codes for CASSSHGQGFYEQYF.

The chain is built from TRBV7-9 and TRBJ2-1; the match to TRBD2 covers 14 bases. The CDR3 has 18 amino acids. The J segment lost 7 bases and the V segment lost 4 bases, leaving 12 bases of the junction unmatched. The germline V gene has CDR1 SEHNR and CDR2 FQNEAQ (reference sequence). In DNA form, the CDR3 reads TGTGCCAGCAGCTCCAAGCTGGGGACTAGCGGGAGTGGGAATGAGCAGTTCTTC. Protein sequence: CASSSKLGTSGSGNEQFF.

V and J are TRBV27 and TRBJ2-7; 7 bases fit TRBD2. Germline trimming cut 3 bases from V and 4 bases from J; bases unmatched to any gene: 9. The CDR3 runs to 15 residues. Germline CDR1 reads MNHEY; CDR2 reads SMNVEV (reference sequence). Written as DNA, the CDR3 is TGTGCCAGCAGTTTTAACACGGGAGGTGGGTACGAGCAGTACTTC. It specifies CASSFNTGGGYEQYF.

CDR3 residues: CSAVLAGSTDTQYF. In DNA form, the CDR3 reads TGCAGCGCTGTACTAGCGGGGTCCACAGATACGCAGTATTTT. This chain connects TRBV29-1 to TRBJ2-3, with TRBD2 matching over 10 bases. The CDR3 totals 14 residues. Trimming cost V 7 bases and J 2 bases; bases outside gene matches: 6. Germline-derived CDR1 and CDR2 are SQVTM and ANQGSEA.

This clone was picked up one time. J is TRBJ2-1 and V is TRBV27; 10 bases line up with TRBD1. Trimming cost V 3 bases and J 8 bases; bases outside gene matches: 7. This CDR3 has 15 residues. Germline lookup yields CDR1 MNHEY and CDR2 SMNVEV (reference sequence). The CDR3 DNA follows: TGTGCCAGCAGTTTCGGGACAGGGGACGGAGATGAGCAGTTCTTC. This translates into CASSFGTGDGDEQFF.

This chain links TRBV6-5 with TRBJ2-7, with 10 bases lining up with TRBD2. Per germline, CDR1 MNHEY and CDR2 SVGAGI. Trimming cost V 4 bases and J 2 bases; bases outside gene matches: 8. The CDR3 runs to 16 residues. The CDR3 here is CASSSPPAGGPYEQYF. CDR3 in DNA: TGTGCCAGCAGTTCCCCCCCAGCGGGAGGGCCCTACGAGCAGTACTTC.

The J gene is TRBJ1-5, the V gene TRBV15, with D unresolved. Trimming removed 1 base at V and 6 bases at J, with 10 bases between. This CDR3 comprises 14 residues. Germline V lookup: CDR1 LNHNV, CDR2 YYDKDF (reference sequence). The CDR3 here is CATSRAREVQPQHF. The CDR3 DNA is TGTGCCACCAGCAGAGCCCGGGAGGTTCAGCCCCAGCATTTT.

V usage is TRBV28 and J usage is TRBJ2-7; no clear D. Germline assignment: CDR1 MDHEN and CDR2 SYDVKM. This CDR3 comprises 13 residues. V was cut by 3 bases and J by 2 bases, with 8 bases left in between. The CDR3, as DNA: TGTGCCAGCAGTTTTAACAGCCCCTACGAGCAGTACTTC. It yields the protein CASSFNSPYEQYF.

This chain connects TRBV27 to TRBJ2-1; 8 bases agree with TRBD2. This CDR3 is 13 amino acids long. From germline, CDR1 is MNHEY and CDR2 SMNVEV (reference sequence). V shed 6 bases and J 6 bases; nucleotides not matched to a gene: 4. This chain's CDR3 is CASSGLARNEQFF. CDR3 DNA: TGTGCCAGCAGCGGACTAGCCCGCAATGAGCAGTTCTTC.

This clone was detected a few times. The rearrangement joins TRBV28 to TRBJ1-4; a weak D match, TRBD1 (6 bases). This CDR3 is built from 13 residues. V dropped 2 bases and J dropped 8 bases, with 9 bases sitting between them. Germline V lookup: CDR1 MDHEN, CDR2 SYDVKM. This CDR3 reads CASSLGGAEKLFF. The CDR3 bases are TGTGCCAGCAGTTTAGGGGGCGCGGAAAAACTGTTTTTT.